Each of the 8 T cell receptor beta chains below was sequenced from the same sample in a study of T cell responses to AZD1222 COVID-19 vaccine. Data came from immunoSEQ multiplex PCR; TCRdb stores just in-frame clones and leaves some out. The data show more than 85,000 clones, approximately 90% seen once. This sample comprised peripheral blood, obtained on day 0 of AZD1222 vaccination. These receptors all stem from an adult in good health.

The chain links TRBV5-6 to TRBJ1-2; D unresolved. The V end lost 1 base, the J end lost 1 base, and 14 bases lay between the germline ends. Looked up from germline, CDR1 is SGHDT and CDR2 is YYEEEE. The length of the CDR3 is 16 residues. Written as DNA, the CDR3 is TGTGCCAGCAGCTTGTTTAAAGGAAAGGTTAACTATGGCTACACCTTC. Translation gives CASSLFKGKVNYGYTF.

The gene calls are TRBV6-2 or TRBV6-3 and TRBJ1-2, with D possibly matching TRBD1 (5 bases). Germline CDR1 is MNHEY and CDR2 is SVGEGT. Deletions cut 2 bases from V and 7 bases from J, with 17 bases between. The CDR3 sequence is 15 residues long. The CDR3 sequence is CASSYVPGNGVGYTF. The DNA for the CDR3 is TGTGCCAGCAGTTACGTTCCAGGGAACGGAGTTGGCTACACCTTC.

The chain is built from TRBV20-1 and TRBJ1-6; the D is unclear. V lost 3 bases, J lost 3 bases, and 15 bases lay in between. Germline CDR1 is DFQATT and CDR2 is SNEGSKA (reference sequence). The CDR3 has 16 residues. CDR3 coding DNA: TGCAGTGCTAGTGAGGCGGGTTTACTCTATAATTCACCCCTCCACTTT. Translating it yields CSASEAGLLYNSPLHF.

The CDR3 region has the DNA TGTGCCAGCAGCTTCGGACAGGGAGAGACCCAGTACTTC. Encoded protein: CASSFGQGETQYF. The chain joins TRBV13 to TRBJ2-5; the match to TRBD1 covers 8 bases. Germline loops: CDR1 PRHDT, CDR2 FYEKMQ (reference sequence). The CDR3 runs to 13 residues. J was trimmed by 4 bases and V by 3 bases; bases with no gene match: 1.

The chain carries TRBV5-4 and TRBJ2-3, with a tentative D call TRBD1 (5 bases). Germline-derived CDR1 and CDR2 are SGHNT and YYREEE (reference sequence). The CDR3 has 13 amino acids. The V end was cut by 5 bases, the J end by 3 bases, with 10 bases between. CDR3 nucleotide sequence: TGTGCCAGCAGAAGGGGCGCGACAGATACGCAGTATTTT. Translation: CASRRGATDTQYF.

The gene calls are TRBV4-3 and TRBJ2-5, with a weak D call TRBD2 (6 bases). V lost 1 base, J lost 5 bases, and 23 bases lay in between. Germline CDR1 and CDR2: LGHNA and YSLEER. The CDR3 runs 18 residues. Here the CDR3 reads CASSQVYSGGAFDETQYF. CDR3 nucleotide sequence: TGCGCCAGCAGCCAAGTTTATTCAGGAGGGGCCTTTGATGAGACCCAGTACTTC.

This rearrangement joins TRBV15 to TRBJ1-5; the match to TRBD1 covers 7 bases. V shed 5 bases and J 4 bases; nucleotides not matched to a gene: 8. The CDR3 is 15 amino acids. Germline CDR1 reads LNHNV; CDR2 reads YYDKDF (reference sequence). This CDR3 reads CATSPGQPKNQPQHF. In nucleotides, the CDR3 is TGTGCCACCAGCCCGGGACAGCCTAAAAATCAGCCCCAGCATTTT.

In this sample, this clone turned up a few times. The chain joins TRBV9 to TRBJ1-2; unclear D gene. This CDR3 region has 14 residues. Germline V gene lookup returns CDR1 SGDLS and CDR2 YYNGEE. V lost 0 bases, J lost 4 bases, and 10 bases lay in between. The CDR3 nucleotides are TGTGCCAGCAGCGTAGCTGGGAACTCCTATGGCTACACCTTC. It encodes CASSVAGNSYGYTF. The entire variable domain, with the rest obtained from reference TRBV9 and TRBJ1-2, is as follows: DSGVTQTPKHLITATGQRVTLRCSPRSGDLSVYWYQQSLDQGLQFLIQYYNGEERAKGNILERFSAQQFPDLHSELNLSSLELGDSALYFCASSVAGNSYGYTFGSGTRLTVV.